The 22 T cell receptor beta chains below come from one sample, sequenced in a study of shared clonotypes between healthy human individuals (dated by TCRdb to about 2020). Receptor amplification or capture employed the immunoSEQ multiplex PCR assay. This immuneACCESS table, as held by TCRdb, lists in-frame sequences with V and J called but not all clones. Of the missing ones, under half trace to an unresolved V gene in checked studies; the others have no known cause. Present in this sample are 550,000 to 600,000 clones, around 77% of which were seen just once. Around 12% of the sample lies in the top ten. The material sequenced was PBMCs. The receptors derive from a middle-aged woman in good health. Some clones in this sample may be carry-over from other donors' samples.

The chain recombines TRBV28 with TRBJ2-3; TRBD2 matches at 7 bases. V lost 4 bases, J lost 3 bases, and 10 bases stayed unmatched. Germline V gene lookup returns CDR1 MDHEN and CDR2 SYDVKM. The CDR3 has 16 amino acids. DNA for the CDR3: TGTGCCAGCAGTTCAGGACTAGTGGTTGGGACAGATACGCAGTATTTT. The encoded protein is CASSSGLVVGTDTQYF.

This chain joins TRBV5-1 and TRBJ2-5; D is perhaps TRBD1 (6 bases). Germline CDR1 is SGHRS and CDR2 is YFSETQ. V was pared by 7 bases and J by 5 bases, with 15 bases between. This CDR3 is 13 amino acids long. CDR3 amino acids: CASGTPGSETQYF. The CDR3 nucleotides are TGCGCCAGCGGGACACCGGGTTCGGAGACCCAGTACTTC. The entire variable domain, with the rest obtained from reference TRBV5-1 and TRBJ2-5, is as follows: KAGVTQTPRYLIKTRGQQVTLSCSPISGHRSVSWYQQTPGQGLQFLFEYFSETQRNKGNFPGRFSGRQFSNSRSEMNVSTLELGDSALYLCASGTPGSETQYFGPGTRLLVL.

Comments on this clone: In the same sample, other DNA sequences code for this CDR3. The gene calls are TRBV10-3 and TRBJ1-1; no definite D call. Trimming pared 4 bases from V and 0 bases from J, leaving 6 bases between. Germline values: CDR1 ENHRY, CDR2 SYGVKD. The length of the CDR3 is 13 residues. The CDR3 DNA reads TGTGCCATCAGTGGGCAGCTGAACACTGAAGCTTTCTTT. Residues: CAISGQLNTEAFF.

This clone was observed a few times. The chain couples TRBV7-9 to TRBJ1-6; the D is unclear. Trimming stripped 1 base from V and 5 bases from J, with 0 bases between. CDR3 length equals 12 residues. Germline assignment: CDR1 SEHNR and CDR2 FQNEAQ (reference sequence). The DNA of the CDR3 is TGTGCCAGCAGCTTAGATAATTCACCCCTCCACTTT. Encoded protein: CASSLDNSPLHF.

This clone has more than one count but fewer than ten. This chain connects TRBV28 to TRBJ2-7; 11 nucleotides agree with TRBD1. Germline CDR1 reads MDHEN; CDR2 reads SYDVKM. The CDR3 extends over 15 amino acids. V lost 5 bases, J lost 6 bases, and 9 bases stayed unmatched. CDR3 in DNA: TGTGCCAGCAGTACGCCGGGACAGGGGGGCCTCGAGCAGTACTTC. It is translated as CASSTPGQGGLEQYF. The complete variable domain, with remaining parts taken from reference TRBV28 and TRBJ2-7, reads DVKVTQSSRYLVKRTGEKVFLECVQDMDHENMFWYRQDPGLGLRLIYFSYDVKMKEKGDIPEGYSVSREKKERFSLILESASTNQTSMYLCASSTPGQGGLEQYFGPGTRLTVT.

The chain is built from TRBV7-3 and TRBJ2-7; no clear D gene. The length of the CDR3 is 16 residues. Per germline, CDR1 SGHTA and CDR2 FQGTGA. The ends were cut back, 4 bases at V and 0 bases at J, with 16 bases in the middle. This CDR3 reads CASSSQPDYLSYEQYF. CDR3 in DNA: TGTGCCAGCAGCTCCCAACCGGATTACCTCTCCTACGAGCAGTACTTC.

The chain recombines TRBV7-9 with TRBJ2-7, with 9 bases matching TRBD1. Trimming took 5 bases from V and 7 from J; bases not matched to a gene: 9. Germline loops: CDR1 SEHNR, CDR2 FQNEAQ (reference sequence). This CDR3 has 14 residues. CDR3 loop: CASSPGTGWKEQYF. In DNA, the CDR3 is TGTGCCAGCAGCCCCGGGACAGGGTGGAAAGAGCAGTACTTC.

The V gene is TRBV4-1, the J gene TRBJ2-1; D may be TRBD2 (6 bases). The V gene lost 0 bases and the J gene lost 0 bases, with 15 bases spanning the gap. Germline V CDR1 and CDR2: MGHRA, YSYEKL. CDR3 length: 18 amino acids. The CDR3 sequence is CASSQDPLATSSYNEQFF. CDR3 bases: TGCGCCAGCAGCCAAGATCCCCTAGCGACTAGCTCCTACAATGAGCAGTTCTTC.

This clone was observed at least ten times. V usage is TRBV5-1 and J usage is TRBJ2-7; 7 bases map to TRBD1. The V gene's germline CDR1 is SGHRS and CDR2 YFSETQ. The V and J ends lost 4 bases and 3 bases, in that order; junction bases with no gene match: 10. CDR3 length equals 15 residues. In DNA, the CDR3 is TGCGCCAGCAGCACAGACGGACAGGAAATCTACGAGCAGTACTTC. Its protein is CASSTDGQEIYEQYF.

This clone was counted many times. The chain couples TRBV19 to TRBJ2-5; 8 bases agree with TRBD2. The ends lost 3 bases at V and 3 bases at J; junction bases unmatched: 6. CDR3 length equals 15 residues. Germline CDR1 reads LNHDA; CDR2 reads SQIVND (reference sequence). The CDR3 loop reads CASSMPAGAKETQYF. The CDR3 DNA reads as TGTGCCAGTAGTATGCCAGCGGGGGCGAAAGAGACCCAGTACTTC.

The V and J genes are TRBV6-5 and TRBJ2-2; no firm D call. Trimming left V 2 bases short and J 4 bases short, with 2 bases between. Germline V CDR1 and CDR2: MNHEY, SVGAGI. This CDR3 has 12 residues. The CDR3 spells CASSYLTGELFF. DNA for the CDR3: TGTGCCAGCAGTTACCTCACCGGGGAGCTGTTTTTT.

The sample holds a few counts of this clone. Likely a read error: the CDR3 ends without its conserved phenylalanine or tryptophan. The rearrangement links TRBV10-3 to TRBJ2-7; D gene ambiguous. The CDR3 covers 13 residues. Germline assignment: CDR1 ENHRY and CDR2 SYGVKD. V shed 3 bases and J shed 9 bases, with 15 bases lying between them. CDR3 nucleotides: TGTGCCATCAGTGATGAGCAGGACGGCGGGCAGTACCTC. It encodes CAISDEQDGGQYL.

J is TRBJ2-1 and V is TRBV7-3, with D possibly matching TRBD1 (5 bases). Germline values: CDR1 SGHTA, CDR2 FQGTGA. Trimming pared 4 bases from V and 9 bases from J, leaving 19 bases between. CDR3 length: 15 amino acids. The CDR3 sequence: CASSSAGPAQGEQFF. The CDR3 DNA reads TGTGCCAGCAGCTCCGCAGGCCCAGCCCAGGGTGAGCAGTTCTTC. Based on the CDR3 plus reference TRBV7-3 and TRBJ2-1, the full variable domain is GAGVSQTPSNKVTEKGKYVELRCDPISGHTALYWYRQSLGQGPEFLIYFQGTGAADDSGLPNDRFFAVRPEGSVSTLKIQRTERGDSAVYLCASSSAGPAQGEQFFGPGTRLTVL.

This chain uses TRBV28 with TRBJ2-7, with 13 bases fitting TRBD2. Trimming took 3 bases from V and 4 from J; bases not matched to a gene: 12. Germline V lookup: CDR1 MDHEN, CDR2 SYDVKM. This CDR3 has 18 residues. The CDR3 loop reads CASSLVAPGLAGSYEQYF. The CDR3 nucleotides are TGTGCCAGCAGTTTGGTGGCCCCGGGACTAGCGGGATCGTACGAGCAGTACTTC.

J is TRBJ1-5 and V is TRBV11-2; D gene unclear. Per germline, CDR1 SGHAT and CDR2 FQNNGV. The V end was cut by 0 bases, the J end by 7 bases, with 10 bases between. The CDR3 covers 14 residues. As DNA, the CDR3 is TGTGCCAGCAGCTTAGATCGTAAAGCCCAGCCCCAGCATTTT. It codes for CASSLDRKAQPQHF.

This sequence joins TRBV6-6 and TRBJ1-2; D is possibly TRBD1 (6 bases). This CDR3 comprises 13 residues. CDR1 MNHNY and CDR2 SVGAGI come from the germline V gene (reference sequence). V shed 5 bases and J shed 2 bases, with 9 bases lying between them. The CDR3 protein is CASSQGQNYGYTF. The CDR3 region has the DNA TGTGCCAGCAGTCAAGGACAGAACTATGGCTACACCTTC.

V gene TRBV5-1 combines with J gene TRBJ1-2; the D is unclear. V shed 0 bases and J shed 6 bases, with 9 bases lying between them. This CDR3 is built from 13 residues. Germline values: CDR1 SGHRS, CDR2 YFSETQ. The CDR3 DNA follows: TGCGCCAGCAGCTTGGTGGGAGCCGATGGCTACACCTTC. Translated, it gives CASSLVGADGYTF.

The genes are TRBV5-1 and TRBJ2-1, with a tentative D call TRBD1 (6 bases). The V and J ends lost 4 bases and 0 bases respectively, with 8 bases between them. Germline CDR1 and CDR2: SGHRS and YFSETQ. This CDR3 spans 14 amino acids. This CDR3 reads CASSKQGSYNEQFF. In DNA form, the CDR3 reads TGCGCCAGCAGCAAACAGGGCTCCTACAATGAGCAGTTCTTC.

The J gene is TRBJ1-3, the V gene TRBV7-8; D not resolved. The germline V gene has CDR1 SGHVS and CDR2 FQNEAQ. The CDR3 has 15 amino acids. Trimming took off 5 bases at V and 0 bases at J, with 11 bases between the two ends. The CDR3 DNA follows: TGTGCCAGCAGCCCCCGTTGGTCCTCTGGAAACACCATATATTTT. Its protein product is CASSPRWSSGNTIYF.

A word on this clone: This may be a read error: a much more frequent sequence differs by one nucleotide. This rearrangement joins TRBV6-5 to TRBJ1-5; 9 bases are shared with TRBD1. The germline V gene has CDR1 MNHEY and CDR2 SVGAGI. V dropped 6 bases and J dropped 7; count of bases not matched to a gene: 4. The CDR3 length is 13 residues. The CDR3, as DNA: TGTGCCAGCAGACGGACAGGGGAACAGCCCCAGCATTTT. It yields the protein CASRRTGEQPQHF.

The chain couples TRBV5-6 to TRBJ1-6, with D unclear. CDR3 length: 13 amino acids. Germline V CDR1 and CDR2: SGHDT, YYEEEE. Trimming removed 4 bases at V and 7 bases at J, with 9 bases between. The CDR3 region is CASSTLGNSPLHF. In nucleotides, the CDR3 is TGTGCCAGCAGCACGTTGGGGAATTCACCCCTCCACTTT.

CDR3: CASYGAGSDTQYF. The DNA for the CDR3 is TGTGCCAGCTACGGGGCGGGCTCAGATACGCAGTATTTT. V usage is TRBV2 and J usage is TRBJ2-3; D may be TRBD1 or TRBD2 (5 bases each). The CDR3 runs to 13 residues. Germline loops: CDR1 SNHLY, CDR2 FYNNEI. The V gene lost 8 bases and the J gene lost 4 bases, with 13 bases spanning the gap.